One sample yielded the 27 T cell receptor beta chains listed below, sequenced in a study of blood T cell repertoires in COVID-19. Data came from immunoSEQ multiplex PCR; TCRdb stores just in-frame clones and leaves some out. The repertoire consists of 200,000 to 250,000 clones, with under 90% occurring once and the leading ten covering roughly 5.3%. Sequencing was done on a sample of peripheral blood. The receptors shown here come from a woman between 55 and 75 years old who had recovered from COVID-19.

This chain connects TRBV20-1 to TRBJ2-3; no clear D. V lost 3 bases, J lost 0 bases, and 10 bases lay in between. Germline V lookup: CDR1 DFQATT, CDR2 SNEGSKA (reference sequence). The CDR3 spans 14 residues. DNA of the CDR3: TGCAGTGCTAGTCTGGGCTTGAGCACAGATACGCAGTATTTT. It encodes CSASLGLSTDTQYF.

The chain carries TRBV4-3 and TRBJ2-1, with 8 bases lining up with TRBD1. Germline lookup yields CDR1 LGHNA and CDR2 YSLEER. The CDR3 contains 16 residues. Trimming took 1 base from V and 7 from J; bases not matched to a gene: 9. The CDR3 region is CASSQASGTGGNEQFF. DNA of the CDR3: TGCGCCAGCAGCCAAGCTTCCGGGACAGGAGGGAATGAGCAGTTCTTC.

This clone was recorded a few times. The rearrangement uses TRBV7-9 and TRBJ1-5, with D possibly being TRBD1 (5 bases). The CDR3 extends over 13 amino acids. V gave up 6 bases and J gave up 2 bases, with 8 bases separating them. CDR1 is SEHNR and CDR2 is FQNEAQ in the germline V gene (reference sequence). The CDR3 here is CASSRGGNQPQHF. The DNA of the CDR3 is TGTGCCAGCAGTCGGGGGGGCAATCAGCCCCAGCATTTT.

V usage is TRBV29-1 and J usage is TRBJ1-2; TRBD1 aligns across 10 bases. The J segment lost 11 bases and the V segment lost 6 bases, leaving 18 bases of the junction unmatched. The CDR3 consists of 15 residues. Germline CDR1 reads SQVTM; CDR2 reads ANQGSEA. In DNA form, the CDR3 reads TGCAGCGTCGACAGGGGGCCCGACCTGTCTTTTGGGTACACCTTC. Amino acid sequence: CSVDRGPDLSFGYTF.

The J gene is TRBJ1-3, the V gene TRBV6-5, with 8 bases identical to TRBD1. The length of the CDR3 is 15 residues. Germline assignment: CDR1 MNHEY and CDR2 SVGAGI. J gave up 0 bases and V 5 bases, and 3 bases lay outside the gene matches. As DNA, the CDR3 is TGTGCCAGCAGTCCGACAGGGGACTCTGGAAACACCATATATTTT. The encoded protein is CASSPTGDSGNTIYF.

The V gene is TRBV5-1, the J gene TRBJ1-2; possible D gene TRBD1, 5 bases. With 0 bases removed from V and 7 bases from J, the gap between germline ends came to 13 bases. CDR1 and CDR2 from the germline V gene are SGHRS and YFSETQ. The CDR3 is 14 residues long. CDR3 DNA: TGCGCCAGCAGCTTGGCCGAGGGGCGGGGTGGCTACACCTTC. It codes for CASSLAEGRGGYTF.

This clone is a singleton in its sample. The chain carries TRBV6-5 and TRBJ1-1; the D is unclear. V lost 8 bases and J 0 bases, leaving 10 bases between the germline ends. This CDR3 comprises 13 residues. Germline CDR1 reads MNHEY; CDR2 reads SVGAGI. The CDR3 nucleotides are TGTGCCAGCTTGGGCGAACTGAACACTGAAGCTTTCTTT. Translation: CASLGELNTEAFF.

This clone was observed many times. V gene TRBV5-1 combines with J gene TRBJ2-5; tentatively, D is TRBD1 (5 bases). The CDR3 is 15 residues long. Germline assignment: CDR1 SGHRS and CDR2 YFSETQ. Between the trimmed V and J ends, which lost 0 bases and 4 bases, there was a span of 13 bases. The CDR3 here is CASSLGTVGAETQYF. CDR3 sequence (DNA): TGCGCCAGCAGCTTGGGGACGGTTGGGGCAGAGACCCAGTACTTC.

This clone has only a few counts. The chain links TRBV7-9 to TRBJ2-7; D might be TRBD1 (6 bases). The CDR3 sequence is 14 residues long. V was pared by 5 bases and J by 2 bases, with 13 bases between. Germline V gives CDR1 SEHNR, CDR2 FQNEAQ (reference sequence). The CDR3 sequence: CASSGQRGTYEQYF. The CDR3 bases are TGTGCCAGCAGCGGCCAAAGGGGGACCTACGAGCAGTACTTC. The complete variable domain, with remaining parts taken from reference TRBV7-9 and TRBJ2-7, reads DTGVSQNPRHKITKRGQNVTFRCDPISEHNRLYWYRQTLGQGPEFLTYFQNEAQLEKSRLLSDRFSAERPKGSFSTLEIQRTEQGDSAMYLCASSGQRGTYEQYFGPGTRLTVT.

The rearrangement uses TRBV7-2 and TRBJ2-5, with TRBD2 identical over 9 bases. This CDR3 region has 16 residues. V shed 2 bases, J shed 5 bases, and the junction held 9 bases outside the gene matches. Per the germline V gene, CDR1 is SGHTA and CDR2 is FQGNSA. CDR3 in DNA: TGTGCCAGCAGCTTATGGGGTAGCGGGGGTGGGGAGACCCAGTACTTC. Its translation: CASSLWGSGGGETQYF.

The chain combines TRBV27 with TRBJ1-2; D uncertain. V lost 5 bases and J 2 bases, leaving 9 bases between the germline ends. The CDR3 consists of 13 residues. The germline gives CDR1 MNHEY, CDR2 SMNVEV (reference sequence). The CDR3: CASSLQQNYGYTF. The CDR3 bases are TGTGCCAGCAGTCTACAGCAAAACTATGGCTACACCTTC.

V is TRBV7-3 and J is TRBJ1-2; D uncertain. The length of the CDR3 is 14 residues. Germline V gene lookup returns CDR1 SGHTA and CDR2 FQGTGA. V was shortened by 5 bases and J by 1 base, with 11 bases between the two germline ends. CDR3 in DNA: TGTGCCAGCAGCCCGTTAGGAGGTAACTATGGCTACACCTTC. Its protein product is CASSPLGGNYGYTF.

The J gene is TRBJ2-5, the V gene TRBV25-1, with a weak D call TRBD1 (5 bases). The CDR3 sequence is 11 residues long. Germline V gives CDR1 MGHDK, CDR2 SYGVNS. V was clipped by 6 bases and J by 8 bases, with 10 bases between them. The chain's CDR3 is CASSVGETQYF. The CDR3 nucleotides are TGTGCCAGCAGCGTAGGGGAAACCCAGTACTTC. Supplemented by reference TRBV25-1 and TRBJ2-5, the full variable domain reads EADIYQTPRYLVIGTGKKITLECSQTMGHDKMYWYQQDPGMELHLIHYSYGVNSTEKGDLSSESTVSRIRTEHFPLTLESARPSHTSQYLCASSVGETQYFGPGTRLLVL.

CDR3 amino acids: CAVGGERGLNTGELFF. For the CDR3, the DNA is TGTGCTGTAGGGGGAGAGCGGGGTTTGAACACCGGGGAGCTGTTTTTT. The chain links TRBV7-7 to TRBJ2-2, with a weak D call TRBD2 (7 bases). The CDR3 extends over 16 amino acids. Per germline, CDR1 SSHAT and CDR2 FNYEAQ (reference sequence).

The chain recombines TRBV12-3 or TRBV12-4 with TRBJ1-1, with no clear D. The ends were cut back, 3 bases at V and 5 bases at J, with 4 bases in the middle. This CDR3 contains 11 residues. CDR3 DNA sequence: TGTGCCAGCAGTTTCCGGACTGAAGCTTTCTTT. Translated: CASSFRTEAFF.

The V and J genes are TRBV5-1 and TRBJ2-5; 8 positions agree with TRBD2. Unmatched junction bases numbered 8, after V lost 0 bases and J lost 4 bases. The CDR3 covers 16 residues. Per the germline V gene, CDR1 is SGHRS and CDR2 is YFSETQ. CDR3 protein: CASSLVGTRMSETQYF. In DNA form, the CDR3 reads TGCGCCAGCAGCTTGGTTGGGACTAGGATGTCAGAGACCCAGTACTTC.

CDR3 residues: CASSNPVRTGFRTEAFF. The CDR3 DNA follows: TGTGCCAGTAGTAACCCCGTTCGGACAGGGTTTCGTACTGAAGCTTTCTTT. The rearrangement joins TRBV19 to TRBJ1-1; 8 bases match TRBD1. After removal of 4 bases from V and 5 bases from J, the junction contained 15 bases not matched to a gene. The CDR3 loop spans 17 amino acids. Germline loops: CDR1 LNHDA, CDR2 SQIVND (reference sequence). The full variable domain, rest sourced from reference TRBV19 and TRBJ1-1, is DGGITQSPKYLFRKEGQNVTLSCEQNLNHDAMYWYRQDPGQGLRLIYYSQIVNDFQKGDIAEGYSVSREKKESFPLTVTSAQKNPTAFYLCASSNPVRTGFRTEAFFGQGTRLTVV.

V and J are TRBV6-1 and TRBJ1-6; D possibly corresponds to TRBD1 (6 bases). V shed 1 base and J shed 7 bases, with 11 bases lying between them. This CDR3 is built from 15 residues. Germline V gene data show CDR1 as MNHNS and CDR2 as SASEGT. Here the CDR3 reads CASSEDRQVNSPLHF. CDR3 bases: TGTGCCAGCAGTGAAGATCGACAGGTGAATTCACCCCTCCACTTT.

J is TRBJ2-1 and V is TRBV6-4, with TRBD2 identical over 10 bases. The length of the CDR3 is 13 residues. Germline lookup yields CDR1 MRHNA and CDR2 SNTAGT. The V segment lost 6 bases and the J segment 6 bases; nucleotides outside the gene matches: 2. CDR3 sequence (DNA): TGTGCCAGCAGACTAGCGGGGACCAATGAGCAGTTCTTC. Translating gives CASRLAGTNEQFF.

The rearrangement links TRBV11-2 to TRBJ1-1; TRBD1 matches 8 bases. Per germline, CDR1 SGHAT and CDR2 FQNNGV. Losses at the gene ends were 6 bases for V and 5 bases for J; bases not matched to a gene: 11. The CDR3 is 15 residues long. The CDR3, as DNA: TGTGCCAGCAGGCCAGTCCCAGGGGGCTTGACTGAAGCTTTCTTT. This sequence encodes CASRPVPGGLTEAFF.

This rearrangement joins TRBV20-1 to TRBJ1-1; D is unclear. CDR1 and CDR2 from the germline V gene are DFQATT and SNEGSKA (reference sequence). The CDR3 extends over 15 amino acids. V was shortened by 3 bases and J by 0 bases, with 14 bases between the two germline ends. CDR3 loop: CSASYGLTMNTEAFF. The CDR3, as DNA: TGCAGTGCTAGTTATGGGTTGACAATGAACACTGAAGCTTTCTTT.

The rearrangement links TRBV30 to TRBJ1-3; D is unresolved. V dropped 3 bases and J dropped 4 bases, with 13 bases sitting between them. The CDR3 runs 14 residues. Germline loops: CDR1 GTSNPN, CDR2 SVGIG (reference sequence). CDR3 coding DNA: TGTGCCTGGAGCCTAGCTGACTTCGGAAACACCATATATTTT. Amino acids: CAWSLADFGNTIYF.

This rearrangement joins TRBV19 to TRBJ2-7, with unresolved D. This CDR3 comprises 14 residues. V lost 5 bases to trimming and J lost 0 bases, with 11 bases between them. Germline CDR1 and CDR2: LNHDA and SQIVND (reference sequence). CDR3 region: CASSELTRSYEQYF. Written as DNA, the CDR3 is TGTGCCAGTAGTGAGCTTACCCGCTCCTACGAGCAGTACTTC.

The genes are TRBV4-3 and TRBJ1-4; 7 bases align to TRBD1. Trimming removed 2 bases from V and 8 bases from J; junction bases left unmatched: 5. CDR3 length equals 14 residues. The germline CDR1 and CDR2 sequences are LGHNA and YSLEER. The chain's CDR3 is CASSQIGGGEKLFF. The CDR3 bases are TGCGCCAGCAGCCAAATTGGAGGGGGCGAAAAACTGTTTTTT.

The chain employs TRBV7-2 and TRBJ2-5, with D possibly being TRBD2 (5 bases). Looked up from germline, CDR1 is SGHTA and CDR2 is FQGNSA. V was cut by 4 bases and J by 5 bases, with 14 bases left in between. The length of the CDR3 is 14 residues. CDR3 in amino acids: CASSSQRLAETQYF. The CDR3 nucleotides are TGTGCCAGCAGCTCACAGCGGCTCGCGGAGACCCAGTACTTC.

This clone was observed many times. The chain has TRBV7-2 and TRBJ1-6, with 7 bases matching TRBD1. The CDR3 contains 15 residues. Germline V lookup: CDR1 SGHTA, CDR2 FQGNSA. The J segment lost 9 bases and the V segment lost 2 bases, leaving 7 bases of the junction unmatched. The CDR3 region is CASSLQGDQGSPLHF. As DNA, the CDR3 is TGTGCCAGCAGCTTACAGGGGGATCAAGGTTCACCCCTCCACTTT.

This clone was picked up a small number of times. V gene TRBV7-9 combines with J gene TRBJ1-1; a possible D gene is TRBD1 (5 bases). Germline CDR1 reads SEHNR; CDR2 reads FQNEAQ (reference sequence). V lost 0 bases and J 2 bases, leaving 10 bases between the germline ends. The CDR3 runs 15 residues. DNA for the CDR3: TGTGCCAGCAGCTTAGCAGACAGACGAAACACTGAAGCTTTCTTT. This codes for CASSLADRRNTEAFF.